One and the same sample provided the 20 T cell receptor beta chains below, sequenced in a study of T-cell reconstitution after alpha-beta-depleted transplantation in children. Unique molecular identifiers were incorporated during preparation of the TCRbeta library. MiXCR, run by TCRdb on the PCR reads, gives a single entry per CDR3 protein. The data show 150,000 to 200,000 distinct CDR3 sequences, with roughly 15% seen just once and over 10% held by the top ten. Source: PBMCs from the stem cell graft donor, taken from the stem cell graft. The receptors come from a human donor who donated a stem cell graft to a child with acute lymphoblastic leukemia.

This clonotype was found many times. The CDR3 bases are TGCAGTGCTAGAGAAGTGTTCAGGCGAAGAATGGGCTCCTACGAGCAGTACTTC. This encodes CSAREVFRRRMGSYEQYF. The J gene is TRBJ2-7, the V gene TRBV20-1; D remains unclear. Germline V gene lookup returns CDR1 DFQATT and CDR2 SNEGSKA (reference sequence). This CDR3 is 18 amino acids long. The ends were cut back, 0 bases at V and 0 bases at J, with 21 bases in the middle.

This clonotype appeared a few times. The J gene is TRBJ2-1, the V gene TRBV12-3 or TRBV12-4, with 7 positions matching TRBD2. The CDR3 has 15 amino acids. The V and J ends lost 5 bases and 6 bases, in that order; junction bases with no gene match: 10. The CDR3 region is CASSTQAGKGNEQFF. CDR3 in DNA: TGTGCCAGCAGTACGCAAGCGGGAAAGGGCAATGAGCAGTTCTTC.

This clonotype was recorded many times. This chain links TRBV20-1 with TRBJ2-1; 8 bases match TRBD2. The CDR3 runs to 13 residues. The germline V gene encodes CDR1 DFQATT and CDR2 SNEGSKA (reference sequence). With V trimmed by 3 bases and J by 6 bases, 4 bases remained unmatched. The CDR3 DNA is TGCAGTGCTAGCGGGACTAGGGTCAATGAGCAGTTCTTC. It specifies CSASGTRVNEQFF.

This clonotype was picked up many times. V gene TRBV5-1 combines with J gene TRBJ1-2; no definite D call. Germline lookup yields CDR1 SGHRS and CDR2 YFSETQ. CDR3 length equals 15 residues. V was trimmed by 0 bases and J by 5 bases, leaving 14 bases between them. The CDR3 bases are TGCGCCAGCAGCTTGGGGGCCAGGTCGACTTATGGCTACACCTTC. Protein: CASSLGARSTYGYTF. Based on the CDR3 plus reference TRBV5-1 and TRBJ1-2, the full variable domain is KAGVTQTPRYLIKTRGQQVTLSCSPISGHRSVSWYQQTPGQGLQFLFEYFSETQRNKGNFPGRFSGRQFSNSRSEMNVSTLELGDSALYLCASSLGARSTYGYTFGSGTRLTVV.

Ten or more counts support this clonotype. The J gene is TRBJ2-7, the V gene TRBV5-1, with D possibly matching TRBD1 (5 bases). V lost 3 bases and J lost 0, with 16 bases in between. Per the germline V gene, CDR1 is SGHRS and CDR2 is YFSETQ. CDR3 size: 16 residues. The CDR3 coding sequence is TGCGCCAGCAGCTACGGACAAGTAATGAGCTCCTACGAGCAGTACTTC. Protein sequence: CASSYGQVMSSYEQYF.

This chain joins TRBV5-5 and TRBJ1-5; 7 positions agree with TRBD1. Trimming cost V 4 bases and J 3 bases; bases outside gene matches: 10. This CDR3 has 16 amino acids. CDR1 and CDR2 from the germline V gene are SGHKS and YYEKEE (reference sequence). CDR3 DNA sequence: TGTGCCAGCAGCCCCCAGCGCGACAGGGTCAATCAGCCCCAGCATTTT. Protein: CASSPQRDRVNQPQHF.

In this sample, this clonotype turned up a few times. The rearrangement uses TRBV29-1 and TRBJ1-2; 12 bases line up with TRBD1. V was pared by 6 bases and J by 7 bases, with 3 bases of the junction left unmatched. The CDR3 spans 12 residues. Germline V gives CDR1 SQVTM, CDR2 ANQGSEA. As DNA, the CDR3 is TGCAGCGTGGGACAGGGGGCAAGTGGCTACACCTTC. It codes for CSVGQGASGYTF.

There are many counts of this clonotype. The chain combines TRBV15 with TRBJ2-3, with 13 bases that match TRBD2. The CDR3 length is 17 residues. Germline V gene data show CDR1 as LNHNV and CDR2 as YYDKDF (reference sequence). Unmatched junction bases numbered 6, after V lost 2 bases and J lost 4 bases. The CDR3 DNA reads TGTGCCACCAGCAGAATGTTAGGACTAGCGGGAGCAGATACGCAGTATTTT. As protein: CATSRMLGLAGADTQYF.

This clonotype has just a few counts. The chain recombines TRBV5-4 with TRBJ2-1; D not certain. The germline CDR1 and CDR2 sequences are SGHNT and YYREEE (reference sequence). CDR3 size: 13 residues. Trimming pared 0 bases from V and 7 bases from J, leaving 8 bases between. CDR3 region: CASSLALDNEQFF. CDR3 DNA: TGTGCCAGCAGCTTGGCGTTGGATAATGAGCAGTTCTTC.

There are many counts of this clonotype. J is TRBJ1-6 and V is TRBV7-2; TRBD1 aligns across 7 bases. With V trimmed by 5 bases and J by 6 bases, 7 bases remained unmatched. Germline lookup yields CDR1 SGHTA and CDR2 FQGNSA. The CDR3 has 15 amino acids. The DNA of the CDR3 is TGTGCCAGCAGCCTGGACAGGTTATTTAATTCACCCCTCCACTTT. The encoded protein is CASSLDRLFNSPLHF.

This sequence joins TRBV12-3 or TRBV12-4 and TRBJ1-2; D gene ambiguous. CDR3 length: 13 amino acids. V lost 8 bases, J lost 8 bases, and 18 bases lay in between. This CDR3 is CASASGWVLGYTF. The CDR3 DNA follows: TGTGCCAGCGCGTCGGGCTGGGTTTTGGGCTACACCTTC.

J is TRBJ2-3 and V is TRBV5-6, with 10 bases lining up with TRBD1. Trimming at V came to 0 bases and at J to 6 bases, leaving 1 base not matched to a gene. Germline CDR1 and CDR2: SGHDT and YYEEEE. The CDR3 has 14 residues. CDR3: CASSLEDRGDTQYF. CDR3 bases: TGTGCCAGCAGCTTGGAGGACAGGGGGGATACGCAGTATTTT.

This clonotype was counted at least ten times. The chain couples TRBV28 to TRBJ2-7; TRBD1 agrees at 7 bases. CDR3 length: 16 amino acids. The germline CDR1 and CDR2 sequences are MDHEN and SYDVKM. The trim removed 7 bases at V and 9 bases at J, leaving 21 bases unmatched. For the CDR3, the DNA is TGTGCCAGCACTTTTTCCACTTTGACAGGGTCGAGAGGGCAGTACTTC. Protein: CASTFSTLTGSRGQYF.

This clonotype was counted ten times or more. The chain carries TRBV20-1 and TRBJ2-1; 7 bases line up with TRBD2. Germline V lookup: CDR1 DFQATT, CDR2 SNEGSKA (reference sequence). J was trimmed by 8 bases and V by 5 bases; bases with no gene match: 12. This CDR3 region has 14 residues. The CDR3 DNA sequence: TGCAGTGCTCCCAGACTAGCTGCCGAGGATGAGCAGTTCTTC. Amino acid sequence: CSAPRLAAEDEQFF.

This clonotype appeared many times. V usage is TRBV7-9 and J usage is TRBJ2-7; 8 positions match TRBD2. Germline CDR1 reads SEHNR; CDR2 reads FQNEAQ (reference sequence). The CDR3 loop spans 16 amino acids. Germline trimming cut 0 bases from V and 1 base from J; bases unmatched to any gene: 5. The CDR3 sequence is CASSLAMSSGSYEQYF. The CDR3 DNA is TGTGCCAGCAGCTTAGCGATGTCTAGCGGGTCCTACGAGCAGTACTTC.

This clonotype was counted at least ten times. The J gene is TRBJ2-7, the V gene TRBV5-1, with D possibly matching TRBD2 (5 bases). V lost 3 bases to trimming and J lost 2 bases, with 12 bases between them. The CDR3 length is 14 residues. CDR1 SGHRS and CDR2 YFSETQ come from the germline V gene. The CDR3 DNA reads TGCGCCAGCAGCTCCCGGACGGGAACCTACGAGCAGTACTTC. This codes for CASSSRTGTYEQYF.

This clonotype was observed a single time. The rearrangement uses TRBV20-1 and TRBJ1-1, with a tentative D call TRBD1 (5 bases). The germline gives CDR1 DFQATT, CDR2 SNEGSKA (reference sequence). V was pared by 6 bases and J by 0 bases, with 20 bases between. CDR3 size: 16 residues. CDR3: CSASGNDRMLNTEAFF. The CDR3 bases are TGCAGTGCCAGCGGGAACGACAGAATGTTGAACACTGAAGCTTTCTTT.

At least ten counts were recorded for this clonotype. The chain uses TRBV7-6 and TRBJ2-1; 13 nucleotides line up with TRBD2. The germline CDR1 and CDR2 sequences are SGHVS and FNYEAQ. This CDR3 region has 19 residues. V lost 4 bases to trimming and J lost 4 bases; unmatched junction nucleotides: 13. CDR3 in amino acids: CASSSKRGLAGLLYNEQFF. CDR3 nucleotides: TGTGCCAGCAGCTCCAAGAGGGGACTAGCGGGACTTCTTTACAATGAGCAGTTCTTC.

This clonotype was seen at least ten times. V is TRBV6-2 or TRBV6-3 and J is TRBJ1-1, with TRBD1 identical over 7 bases. Germline CDR1 reads MNHEY; CDR2 reads SVGEGT. Trimming removed 7 bases from V and 5 bases from J; junction bases left unmatched: 7. The CDR3 sequence is 13 residues long. The CDR3 DNA is TGTGCCAGCAACCCAAGGGGGCTTACTGAAGCTTTCTTT. Amino acids: CASNPRGLTEAFF.

This clonotype was detected ten times or more. The chain recombines TRBV20-1 with TRBJ1-5, with D unclear. The ends were cut back, 2 bases at V and 0 bases at J, with 11 bases in the middle. This CDR3 is built from 15 residues. Per germline, CDR1 DFQATT and CDR2 SNEGSKA (reference sequence). The CDR3 reads CSARPRGISNQPQHF. The CDR3 DNA reads as TGCAGTGCTAGACCTCGAGGGATTAGCAATCAGCCCCAGCATTTT.